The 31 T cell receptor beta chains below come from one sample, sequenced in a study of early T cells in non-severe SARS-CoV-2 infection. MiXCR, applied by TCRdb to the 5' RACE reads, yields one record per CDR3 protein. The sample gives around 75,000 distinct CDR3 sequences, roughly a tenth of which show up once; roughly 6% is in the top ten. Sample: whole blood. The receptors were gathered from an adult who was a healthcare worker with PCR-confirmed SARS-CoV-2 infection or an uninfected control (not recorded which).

The CDR3 bases are TGTGCCAGCAACCCCAGCGGGGGGACGAACACTGAAGCTTTCTTT. Its translation: CASNPSGGTNTEAFF. This chain links TRBV9 with TRBJ1-1; D might be TRBD1 (5 bases). There are 15 residues in the CDR3. Trimming cost V 6 bases and J 1 base, with 16 bases left between them. Germline lookup yields CDR1 SGDLS and CDR2 YYNGEE.

The CDR3 sequence is CASSPITAYSGANVLTF. CDR3 DNA: TGTGCCAGCAGCCCAATAACAGCCTACTCTGGGGCCAACGTCCTGACTTTC. The chain recombines TRBV5-8 with TRBJ2-6; D remains ambiguous. This CDR3 is built from 17 residues. Deletions cut 4 bases from V and 0 bases from J, with 14 bases between. Per the germline V gene, CDR1 is SGHTS and CDR2 is YDEGEE.

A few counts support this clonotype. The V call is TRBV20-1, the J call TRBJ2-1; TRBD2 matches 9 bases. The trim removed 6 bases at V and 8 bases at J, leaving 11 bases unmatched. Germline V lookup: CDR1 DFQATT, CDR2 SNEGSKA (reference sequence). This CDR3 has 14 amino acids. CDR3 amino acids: CSATNPSGNDEQFF. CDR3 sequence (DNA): TGCAGTGCCACAAATCCTAGCGGGAACGATGAGCAGTTCTTC.

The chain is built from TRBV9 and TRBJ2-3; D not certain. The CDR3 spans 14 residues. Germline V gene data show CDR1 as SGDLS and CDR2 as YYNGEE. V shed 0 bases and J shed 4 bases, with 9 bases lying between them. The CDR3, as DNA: TGTGCCAGCAGCGTAGTAGGGATTGCAGATACGCAGTATTTT. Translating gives CASSVVGIADTQYF.

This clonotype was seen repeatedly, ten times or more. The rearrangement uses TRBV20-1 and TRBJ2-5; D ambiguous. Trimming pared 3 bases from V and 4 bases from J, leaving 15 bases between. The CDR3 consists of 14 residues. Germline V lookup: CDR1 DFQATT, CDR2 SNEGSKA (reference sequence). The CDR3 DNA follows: TGCAGTGCTAGGATTCATTCCGGCGGAGAGACCCAGTACTTC. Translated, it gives CSARIHSGGETQYF.

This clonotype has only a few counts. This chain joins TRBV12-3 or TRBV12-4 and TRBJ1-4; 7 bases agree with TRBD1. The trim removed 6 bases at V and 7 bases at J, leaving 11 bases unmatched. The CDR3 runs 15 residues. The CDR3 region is CASRPPGQPGEKLFF. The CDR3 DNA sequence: TGTGCCAGCAGACCCCCGGGACAGCCTGGTGAAAAACTGTTTTTT.

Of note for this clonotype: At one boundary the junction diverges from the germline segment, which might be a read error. CDR3 nucleotide sequence: TGTGCCAGCAGTAAAGCTTTCTGGGAACAATCTGTTGAGGGTGAGCAGTTCTTC. This translates into CASSKAFWEQSVEGEQFF. The gene calls are TRBV6-1 and TRBJ2-1; D perhaps matches TRBD2 (5 bases). CDR1 MNHNS and CDR2 SASEGT come from the germline V gene. The CDR3 contains 18 residues.

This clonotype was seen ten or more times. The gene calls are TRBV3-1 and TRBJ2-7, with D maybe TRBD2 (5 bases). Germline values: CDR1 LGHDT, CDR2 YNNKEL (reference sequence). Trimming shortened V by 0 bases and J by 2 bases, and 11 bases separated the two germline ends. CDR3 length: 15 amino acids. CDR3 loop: CASSQDSEVAYEQYF. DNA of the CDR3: TGTGCCAGCAGCCAAGATTCGGAGGTTGCCTACGAGCAGTACTTC.

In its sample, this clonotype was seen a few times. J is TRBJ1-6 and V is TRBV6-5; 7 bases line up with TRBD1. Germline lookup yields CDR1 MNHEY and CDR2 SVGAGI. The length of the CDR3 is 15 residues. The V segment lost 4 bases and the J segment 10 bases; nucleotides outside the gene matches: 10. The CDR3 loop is CASSSDRENKSPLHF. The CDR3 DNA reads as TGTGCCAGCAGTTCCGACAGGGAGAACAAATCACCCCTCCACTTT.

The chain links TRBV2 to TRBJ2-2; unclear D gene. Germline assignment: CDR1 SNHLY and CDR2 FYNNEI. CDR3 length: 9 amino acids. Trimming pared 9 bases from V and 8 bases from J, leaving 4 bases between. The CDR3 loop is CASPGELFF. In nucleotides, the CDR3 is TGTGCCAGTCCGGGGGAGCTGTTTTTT.

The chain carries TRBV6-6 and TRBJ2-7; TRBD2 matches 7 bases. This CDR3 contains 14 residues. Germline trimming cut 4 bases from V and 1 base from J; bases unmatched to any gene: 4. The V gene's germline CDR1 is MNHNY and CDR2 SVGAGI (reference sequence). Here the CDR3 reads CASSSGGSSYEQYF. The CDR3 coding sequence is TGTGCCAGCAGTTCCGGCGGGAGTTCCTACGAGCAGTACTTC.

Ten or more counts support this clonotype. CDR3 coding DNA: TGTGCCAGCAGCCCGGTCGGGGACAGGGACTACGAGCAGTACTTC. This encodes CASSPVGDRDYEQYF. The V gene is TRBV7-2, the J gene TRBJ2-7, with TRBD1 matching over 9 bases. This CDR3 is 15 amino acids long. V shed 5 bases and J 3 bases; nucleotides not matched to a gene: 8. CDR1 and CDR2 from the germline V gene are SGHTA and FQGNSA.

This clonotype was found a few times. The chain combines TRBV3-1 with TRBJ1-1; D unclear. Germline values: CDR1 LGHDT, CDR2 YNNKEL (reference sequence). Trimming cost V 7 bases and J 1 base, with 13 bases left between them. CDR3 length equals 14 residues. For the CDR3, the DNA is TGTGCCAGCACCCCTATGACCCAGAACACTGAAGCTTTCTTT. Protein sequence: CASTPMTQNTEAFF.

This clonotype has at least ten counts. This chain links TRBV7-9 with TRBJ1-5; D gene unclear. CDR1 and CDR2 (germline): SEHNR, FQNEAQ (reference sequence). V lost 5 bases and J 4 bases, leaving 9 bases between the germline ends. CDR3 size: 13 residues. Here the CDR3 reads CASSRETNQPQHF. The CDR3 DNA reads TGTGCCAGCAGCCGCGAGACAAATCAGCCCCAGCATTTT.

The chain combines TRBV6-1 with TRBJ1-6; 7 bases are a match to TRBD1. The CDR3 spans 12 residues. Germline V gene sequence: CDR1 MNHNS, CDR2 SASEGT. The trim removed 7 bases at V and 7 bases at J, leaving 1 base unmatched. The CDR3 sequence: CASMTGNSPLHF. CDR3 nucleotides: TGTGCCAGCATGACAGGGAATTCACCCCTCCACTTT.

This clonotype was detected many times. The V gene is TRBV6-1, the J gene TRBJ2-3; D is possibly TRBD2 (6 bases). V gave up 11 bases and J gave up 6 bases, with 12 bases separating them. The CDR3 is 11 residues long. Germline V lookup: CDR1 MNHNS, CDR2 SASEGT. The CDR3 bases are TGTGCCGCGCGGGGAGGTGATACGCAGTATTTT. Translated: CAARGGDTQYF.

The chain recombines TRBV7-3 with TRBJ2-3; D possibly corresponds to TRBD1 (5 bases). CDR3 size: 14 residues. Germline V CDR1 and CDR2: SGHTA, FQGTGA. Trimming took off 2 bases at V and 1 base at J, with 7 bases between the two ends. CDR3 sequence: CASSLGRGTDTQYF. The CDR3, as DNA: TGTGCCAGCAGCTTAGGCAGGGGCACAGATACGCAGTATTTT.

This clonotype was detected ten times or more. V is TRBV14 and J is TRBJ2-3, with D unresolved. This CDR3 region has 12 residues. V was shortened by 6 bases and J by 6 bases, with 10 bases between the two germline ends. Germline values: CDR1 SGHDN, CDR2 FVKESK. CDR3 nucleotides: TGTGCCAGCAGAGCCCAAGGGGATACGCAGTATTTT. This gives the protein CASRAQGDTQYF. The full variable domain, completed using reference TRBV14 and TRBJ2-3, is EAGVTQFPSHSVIEKGQTVTLRCDPISGHDNLYWYRRVMGKEIKFLLHFVKESKQDESGMPNNRFLAERTGGTYSTLKVQPAELEDSGVYFCASRAQGDTQYFGPGTRLTVL.

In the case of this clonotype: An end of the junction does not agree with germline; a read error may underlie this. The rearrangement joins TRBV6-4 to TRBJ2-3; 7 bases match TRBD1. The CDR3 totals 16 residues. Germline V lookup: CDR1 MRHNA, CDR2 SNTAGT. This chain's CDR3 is CAGSDSKTGPTDTQYF. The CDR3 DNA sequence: TGTGCCGGCAGTGACTCGAAGACAGGGCCAACAGATACGCAGTATTTT.

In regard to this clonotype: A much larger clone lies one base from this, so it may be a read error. The CDR3 region has the DNA TGTGCCAGCAGCTTAGAGTATGGCAGTGATTTACCCCTCCACTTT. Its protein is CASSLEYGSDLPLHF. The V and J genes are TRBV7-2 and TRBJ1-6; no firm D call. The CDR3 extends over 15 amino acids. Trimming left V 1 base short and J 12 bases short, with 16 bases between. The germline CDR1 and CDR2 sequences are SGHTA and FQGNSA.

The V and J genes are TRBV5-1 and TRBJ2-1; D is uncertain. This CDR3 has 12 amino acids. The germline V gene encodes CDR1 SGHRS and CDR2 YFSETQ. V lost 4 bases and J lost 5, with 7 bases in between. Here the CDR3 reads CASSARNNEQFF. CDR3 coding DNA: TGCGCCAGCAGCGCAAGGAACAATGAGCAGTTCTTC.

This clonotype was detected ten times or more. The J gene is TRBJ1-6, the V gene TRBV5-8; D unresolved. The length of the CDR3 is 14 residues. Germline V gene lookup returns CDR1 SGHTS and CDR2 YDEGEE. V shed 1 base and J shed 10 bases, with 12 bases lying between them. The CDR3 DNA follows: TGTGCCAGCAGCTTGTGGCAGTCCAGCTCACCCCTCCACTTT. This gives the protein CASSLWQSSSPLHF. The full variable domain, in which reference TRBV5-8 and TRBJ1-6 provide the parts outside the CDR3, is EAGVTQSPTHLIKTRGQQATLRCSPISGHTSVYWYQQALGLGLQFLLWYDEGEERNRGNFPPRFSGRQFPNYSSELNVNALELEDSALYLCASSLWQSSSPLHFGNGTRLTVT.

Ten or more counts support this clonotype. The CDR3 region is CASSLGLGRGIGSTDTQYF. In DNA form, the CDR3 reads TGTGCCAGCAGCTTAGGGTTGGGCCGGGGGATCGGGAGCACAGATACGCAGTATTTT. The rearrangement links TRBV11-2 to TRBJ2-3; D perhaps matches TRBD2 (6 bases). Trimming pared 1 base from V and 0 bases from J, leaving 20 bases between. Germline V gene sequence: CDR1 SGHAT, CDR2 FQNNGV. The CDR3 sequence is 19 residues long.

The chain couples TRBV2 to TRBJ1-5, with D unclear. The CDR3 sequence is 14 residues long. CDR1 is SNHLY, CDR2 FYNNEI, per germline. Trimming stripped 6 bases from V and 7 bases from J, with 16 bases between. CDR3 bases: TGTGCCAGCAGAACCGGGCCCGGACCGCAGCCCCAGCATTTT. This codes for CASRTGPGPQPQHF.

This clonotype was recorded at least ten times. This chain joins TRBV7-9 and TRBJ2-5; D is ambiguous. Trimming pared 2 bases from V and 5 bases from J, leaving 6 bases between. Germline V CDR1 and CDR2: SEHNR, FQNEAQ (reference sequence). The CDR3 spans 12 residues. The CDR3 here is CASSLIGETQYF. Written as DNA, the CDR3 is TGTGCCAGCAGCTTAATTGGTGAGACCCAGTACTTC.

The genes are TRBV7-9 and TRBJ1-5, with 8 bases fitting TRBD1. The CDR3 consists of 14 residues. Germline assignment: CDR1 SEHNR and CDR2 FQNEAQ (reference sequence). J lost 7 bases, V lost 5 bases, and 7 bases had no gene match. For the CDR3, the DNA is TGTGCCAGCAGCGGAGGACAGGGCTACCAGCCCCAGCATTTT. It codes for CASSGGQGYQPQHF.

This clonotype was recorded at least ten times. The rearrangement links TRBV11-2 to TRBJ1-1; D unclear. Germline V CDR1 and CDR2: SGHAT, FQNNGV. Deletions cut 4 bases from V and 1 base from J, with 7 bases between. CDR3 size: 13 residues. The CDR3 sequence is CASSWSRNTEAFF. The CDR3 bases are TGTGCCAGCAGCTGGTCCCGGAACACTGAAGCTTTCTTT.

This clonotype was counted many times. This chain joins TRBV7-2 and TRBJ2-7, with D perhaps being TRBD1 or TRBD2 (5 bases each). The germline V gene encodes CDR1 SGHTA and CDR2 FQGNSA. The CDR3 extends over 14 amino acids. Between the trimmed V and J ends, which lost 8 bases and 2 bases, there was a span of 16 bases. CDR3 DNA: TGTGCCAGCCGCGCTGGGGACGCCGCCTACGAGCAGTACTTC. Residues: CASRAGDAAYEQYF.

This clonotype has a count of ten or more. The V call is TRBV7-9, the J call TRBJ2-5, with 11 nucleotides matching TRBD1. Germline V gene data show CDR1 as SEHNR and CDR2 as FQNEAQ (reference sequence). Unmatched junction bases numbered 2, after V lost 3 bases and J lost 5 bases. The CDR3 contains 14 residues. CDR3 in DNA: TGTGCCAGCAGCTTCCGGGACAGGGGGGAGACCCAGTACTTC. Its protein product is CASSFRDRGETQYF.

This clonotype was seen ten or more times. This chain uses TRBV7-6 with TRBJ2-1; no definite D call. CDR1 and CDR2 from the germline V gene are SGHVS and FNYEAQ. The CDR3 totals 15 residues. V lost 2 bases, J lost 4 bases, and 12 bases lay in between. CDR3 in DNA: TGTGCCAGCAGCTTAAACCAAGGTCATTACAATGAGCAGTTCTTC. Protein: CASSLNQGHYNEQFF.

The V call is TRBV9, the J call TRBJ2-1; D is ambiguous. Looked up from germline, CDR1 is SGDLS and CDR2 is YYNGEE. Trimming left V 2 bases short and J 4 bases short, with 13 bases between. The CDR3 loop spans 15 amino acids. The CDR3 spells CASSVSAQAYNEQFF. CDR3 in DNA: TGTGCCAGCAGCGTGTCGGCGCAAGCATACAATGAGCAGTTCTTC.